What follows describes a single T cell receptor beta chain. This receptor's antigen is unknown. Base qualities were left out, and no much larger clone turns up one base away. The data belong to a study of T cell responses to AZD1222 COVID-19 vaccine (dated by TCRdb to 2020 to 2023). With regard to the full study: A total of roughly 240 trial participants underwent TCR sequencing, of whom 207 received two doses of AZD1222 and 26 received two doses of the MenACWY control vaccine. Enrollment into the trials was organized by age into subgroups of 18-55, 56-69 and 70-plus years, and those subgroups contained about 150, 27 and 61 TCR-sequenced participants, respectively.

Results and caveats for the whole study, not just this receptor: Participants were mostly white British, with more females than males. The authors suggested clonal diversity may have been underestimated. After two AZD1222 doses, spike-specific TCR breadth and depth were significantly higher than at day 0 and than in MenACWY recipients. Epitopes outside the regions mutated in the B.1.351 and B.1.1.7 variants were reportedly recognized by nearly half of the unique spike-specific TCRs. CD4 TCRs associated with the vaccine covered the entire spike protein, and the dominant responses were in regions 160-218 and 743-854. In the small 56-69-year group, the increase in depth fell short of significance, most likely because of low power. No day 14 peak-response samples were available, so repertoires were characterized only after the peak T cell response. Conclusions about previously exposed vaccinees are limited, since just 6 or 7 AZD1222 recipients were seropositive for SARS-CoV-2 at baseline.

The CDR3 regions of human TCRbeta chains were subjected to immunosequencing. For the original study's pipeline: Repertoire TCRs were matched against a reference library of SARS-CoV-2-specific TCRs generated with the MIRA antigen-specificity platform. Breadth was defined as the fraction of unique TCRs that were SARS-CoV-2-associated, and depth was defined as the fraction of total T cells that were SARS-CoV-2-associated. Using the MIRA data, each spike-specific TCR was assigned both to the spike region to which the TCR was reactive and to a CD4 or CD8 class. Log10-transformed breadth and depth values were compared by one-way ANOVA with Sidak's multiple comparisons tests. Imported from immuneACCESS, the table was reduced by TCRdb to in-frame sequences with V and J called. These copies leave out some clones; in studies compared against another copy, an unresolved V gene accounts for under half, and the cause of the remainder is not known. The DNA was the basis for D and trimming; V, J and clone size are from that table. This sample comprises 130,000 to 150,000 clones, 85% to 95% of them detected only once. The ten largest account for less than 3.5% of the sample.

V is clipped by 4 bases and J by 3 bases, and the sequence between their germline boundaries is 4 bases long. CDR3 length: 11 amino acids, cysteine to phenylalanine. The CDR3 DNA has 33 bases and is translated from base 1. Looking up the germline V gene yields CDR1 KGHSH and CDR2 LQKENI. The time point label here, explained by the study, means: baseline before first vaccination. The meaning of the sample's treatment or condition label: meningococcal conjugate vaccine given as trial control. The vaccinee samples were drawn from two UK trials, COV001 and COV002, one of which was a single-blind randomized controlled phase 2/3 trial testing AZD1222 (ChAdOx1 nCoV-19) in healthy adults. For TCRbeta chain sequencing, PBMC samples were collected from trial participants at day 0 and at day 28 after the second dose.

The V and J segments used are TRBV18 and TRBJ2-7; the D gene is not confidently resolved. The clonotype was recovered from an adult in good health. Sequencing used peripheral blood, obtained on day 0 of MenACWY control vaccination. Read as DNA, the sequence is TGTGCCAGCTCACGTTACTACGAGCAGTACTTC. Translation gives CASSRYYEQYF. Reference TRBV18 and TRBJ2-7 genes cover what lies past the CDR3, so the full variable domain is NAGVMQNPRHLVRRRGQEARLRCSPMKGHSHVYWYRQLPEEGLKFMVYLQKENIIDESGMPKERFSAEFPKEGPSILRIQQVVRGDSAAYFCASSRYYEQYFGPGTRLTVT.